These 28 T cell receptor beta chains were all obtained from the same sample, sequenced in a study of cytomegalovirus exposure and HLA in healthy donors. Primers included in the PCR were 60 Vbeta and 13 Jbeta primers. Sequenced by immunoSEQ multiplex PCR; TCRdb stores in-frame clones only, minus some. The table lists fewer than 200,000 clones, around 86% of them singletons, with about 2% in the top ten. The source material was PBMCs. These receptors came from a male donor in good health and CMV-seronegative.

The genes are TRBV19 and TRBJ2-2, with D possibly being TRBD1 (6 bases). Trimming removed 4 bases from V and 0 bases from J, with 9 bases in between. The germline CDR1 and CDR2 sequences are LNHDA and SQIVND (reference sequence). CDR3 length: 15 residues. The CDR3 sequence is CASSRQGTNTGELFF. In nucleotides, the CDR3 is TGTGCCAGTAGTAGGCAGGGGACGAACACCGGGGAGCTGTTTTTT.

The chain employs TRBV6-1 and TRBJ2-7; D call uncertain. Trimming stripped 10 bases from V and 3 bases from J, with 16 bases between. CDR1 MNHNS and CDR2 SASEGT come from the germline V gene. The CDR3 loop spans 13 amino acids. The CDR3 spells CATPSPLGYEQYF. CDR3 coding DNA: TGTGCCACCCCGAGCCCTCTAGGCTACGAGCAGTACTTC.

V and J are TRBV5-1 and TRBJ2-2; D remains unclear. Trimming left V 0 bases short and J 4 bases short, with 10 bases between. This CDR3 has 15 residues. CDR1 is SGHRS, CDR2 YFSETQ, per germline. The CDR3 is CASSLGQRGTGELFF. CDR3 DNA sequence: TGCGCCAGCAGCTTGGGGCAGCGAGGCACCGGGGAGCTGTTTTTT. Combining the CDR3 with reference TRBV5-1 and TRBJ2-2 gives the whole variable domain KAGVTQTPRYLIKTRGQQVTLSCSPISGHRSVSWYQQTPGQGLQFLFEYFSETQRNKGNFPGRFSGRQFSNSRSEMNVSTLELGDSALYLCASSLGQRGTGELFFGEGSRLTVL.

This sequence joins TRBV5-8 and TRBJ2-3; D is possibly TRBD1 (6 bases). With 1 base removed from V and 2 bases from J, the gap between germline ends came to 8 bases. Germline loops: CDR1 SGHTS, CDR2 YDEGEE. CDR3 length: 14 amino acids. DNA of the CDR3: TGTGCCAGCAGCTTGAACAGGGTCACAGATACGCAGTATTTT. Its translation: CASSLNRVTDTQYF.

CDR3 nucleotides: TGTGCCAGCAGCGCTAGTCGGGTGATGCACGAGCAGTACTTC. It specifies CASSASRVMHEQYF. The chain joins TRBV6-1 to TRBJ2-7; D unclear. Germline V CDR1 and CDR2: MNHNS, SASEGT. With 6 bases removed from V and 5 bases from J, the gap between germline ends came to 17 bases. The CDR3 has 14 residues.

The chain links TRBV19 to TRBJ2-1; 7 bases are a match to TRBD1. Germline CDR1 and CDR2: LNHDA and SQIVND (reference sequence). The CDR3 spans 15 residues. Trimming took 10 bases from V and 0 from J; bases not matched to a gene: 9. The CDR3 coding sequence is TGTGCCACACAAGGGACAGCAAGCTCCTACAATGAGCAGTTCTTC. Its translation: CATQGTASSYNEQFF.

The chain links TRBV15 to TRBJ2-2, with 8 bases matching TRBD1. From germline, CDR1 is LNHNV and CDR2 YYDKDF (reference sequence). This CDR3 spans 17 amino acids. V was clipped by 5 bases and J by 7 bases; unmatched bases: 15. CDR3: CATSPGTGRWVGGELFF. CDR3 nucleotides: TGTGCCACCAGCCCTGGGACAGGCCGTTGGGTTGGCGGGGAGCTGTTTTTT.

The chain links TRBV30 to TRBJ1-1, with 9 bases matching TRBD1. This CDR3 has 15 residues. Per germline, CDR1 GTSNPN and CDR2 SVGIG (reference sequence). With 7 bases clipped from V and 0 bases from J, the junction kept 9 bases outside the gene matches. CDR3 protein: CASGTGGALNTEAFF. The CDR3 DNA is TGTGCCTCTGGTACAGGGGGCGCCCTGAACACTGAAGCTTTCTTT.

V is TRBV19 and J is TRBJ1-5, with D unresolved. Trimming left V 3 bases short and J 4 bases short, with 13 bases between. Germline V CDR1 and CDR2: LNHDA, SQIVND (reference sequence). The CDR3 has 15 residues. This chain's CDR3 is CASSMGDWANQPQHF. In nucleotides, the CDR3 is TGTGCCAGTAGTATGGGAGACTGGGCAAATCAGCCCCAGCATTTT.

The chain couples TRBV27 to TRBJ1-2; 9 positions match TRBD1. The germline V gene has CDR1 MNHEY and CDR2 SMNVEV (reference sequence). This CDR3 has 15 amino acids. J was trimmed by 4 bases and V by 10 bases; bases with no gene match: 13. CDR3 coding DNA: TGTGCCACCTCCCCGGTGACAGGGGGTATCTATGGCTACACCTTC. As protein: CATSPVTGGIYGYTF.

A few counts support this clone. The CDR3 loop is CASSLGDRDTEAFF. For the CDR3, the DNA is TGTGCCAGCAGCTTGGGGGACAGGGACACTGAAGCTTTCTTT. The rearrangement links TRBV5-4 to TRBJ1-1; 9 nucleotides align to TRBD1. With V trimmed by 0 bases and J by 3 bases, 0 bases remained unmatched. The CDR3 extends over 14 amino acids. In germline, CDR1 is SGHNT, CDR2 YYREEE (reference sequence).

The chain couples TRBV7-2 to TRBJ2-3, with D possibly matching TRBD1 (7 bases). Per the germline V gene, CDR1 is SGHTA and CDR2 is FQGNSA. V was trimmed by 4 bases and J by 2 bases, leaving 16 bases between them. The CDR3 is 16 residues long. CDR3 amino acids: CASSSTTGTPTDTQYF. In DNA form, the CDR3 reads TGTGCCAGCAGCTCCACGACAGGGACTCCCACAGATACGCAGTATTTT.

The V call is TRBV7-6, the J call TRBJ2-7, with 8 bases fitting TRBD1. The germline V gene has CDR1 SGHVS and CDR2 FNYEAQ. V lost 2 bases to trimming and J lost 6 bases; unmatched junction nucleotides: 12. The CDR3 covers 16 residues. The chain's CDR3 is CASSLRFGTGLSEQYF. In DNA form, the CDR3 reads TGTGCCAGCAGCTTACGTTTCGGGACAGGTCTGTCCGAGCAGTACTTC.

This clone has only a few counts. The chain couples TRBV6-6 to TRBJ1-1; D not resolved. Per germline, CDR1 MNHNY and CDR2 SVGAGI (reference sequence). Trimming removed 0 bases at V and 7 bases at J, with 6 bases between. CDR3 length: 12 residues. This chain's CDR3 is CASSYSGLEAFF. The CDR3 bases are TGTGCCAGCAGTTACTCGGGCCTTGAAGCTTTCTTT.

CDR3 protein: CASSGGQIKGYTF. The DNA of the CDR3 is TGTGCCAGCAGCGGCGGACAGATAAAGGGCTACACCTTC. V and J are TRBV5-8 and TRBJ1-2, with TRBD1 as a possible D gene (6 bases). Germline CDR1 reads SGHTS; CDR2 reads YDEGEE. V lost 4 bases and J 8 bases, leaving 15 bases between the germline ends. This CDR3 spans 13 amino acids.

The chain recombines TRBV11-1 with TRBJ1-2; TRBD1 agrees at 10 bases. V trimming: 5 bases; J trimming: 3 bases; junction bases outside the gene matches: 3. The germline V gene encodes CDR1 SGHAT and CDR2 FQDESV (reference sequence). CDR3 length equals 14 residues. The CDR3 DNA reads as TGTGCCAGCAGCGTGGACAGGGGGTACTATGGCTACACCTTC. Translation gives CASSVDRGYYGYTF. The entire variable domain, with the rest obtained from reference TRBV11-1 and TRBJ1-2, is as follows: EAEVAQSPRYKITEKSQAVAFWCDPISGHATLYWYRQILGQGPELLVQFQDESVVDDSQLPKDRFSAERLKGVDSTLKIQPAELGDSAMYLCASSVDRGYYGYTFGSGTRLTVV.

CDR3 nucleotides: TGTGCCAGCAGCCAAGATCTAGGGGGCGGCACTGAAGCTTTCTTT. Translation: CASSQDLGGGTEAFF. V and J are TRBV14 and TRBJ1-1; 7 nucleotides agree with TRBD1. The CDR3 consists of 15 residues. Trimming took 0 bases from V and 4 from J; bases not matched to a gene: 5. Germline loops: CDR1 SGHDN, CDR2 FVKESK.

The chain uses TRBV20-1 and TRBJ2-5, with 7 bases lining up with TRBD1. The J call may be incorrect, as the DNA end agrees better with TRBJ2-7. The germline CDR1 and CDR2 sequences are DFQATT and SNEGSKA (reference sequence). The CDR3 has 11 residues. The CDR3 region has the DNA TGCAGTGCTACCACAGGGGACGAGCAGTACTTC. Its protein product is CSATTGDEQYF.

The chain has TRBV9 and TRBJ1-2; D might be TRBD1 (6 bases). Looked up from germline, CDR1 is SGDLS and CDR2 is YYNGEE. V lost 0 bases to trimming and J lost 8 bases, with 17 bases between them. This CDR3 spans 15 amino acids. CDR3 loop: CASSVGGQKDWGYTF. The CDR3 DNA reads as TGTGCCAGCAGCGTAGGGGGACAAAAGGATTGGGGCTACACCTTC.

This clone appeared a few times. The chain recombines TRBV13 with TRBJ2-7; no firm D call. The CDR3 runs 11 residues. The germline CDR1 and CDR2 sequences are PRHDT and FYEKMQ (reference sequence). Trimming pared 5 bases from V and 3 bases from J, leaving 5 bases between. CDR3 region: CASSPIYEQYF. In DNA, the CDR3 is TGTGCCAGCAGCCCCATCTACGAGCAGTACTTC. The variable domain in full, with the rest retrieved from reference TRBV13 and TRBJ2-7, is AAGVIQSPRHLIKEKRETATLKCYPIPRHDTVYWYQQGPGQDPQFLISFYEKMQSDKGSIPDRFSAQQFSDYHSELNMSSLELGDSALYFCASSPIYEQYFGPGTRLTVT.

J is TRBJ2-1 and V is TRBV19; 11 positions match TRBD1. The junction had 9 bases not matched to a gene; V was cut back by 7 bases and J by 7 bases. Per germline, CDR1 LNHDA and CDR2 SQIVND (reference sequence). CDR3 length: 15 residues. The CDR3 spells CASTMRDRGTNEQFF. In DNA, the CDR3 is TGTGCCAGTACCATGAGGGACAGGGGGACTAATGAGCAGTTCTTC.

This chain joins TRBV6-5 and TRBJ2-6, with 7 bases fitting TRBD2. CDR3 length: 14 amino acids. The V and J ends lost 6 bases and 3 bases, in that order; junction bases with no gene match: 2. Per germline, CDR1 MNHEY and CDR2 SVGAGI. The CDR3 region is CASRRGSGANVLTF. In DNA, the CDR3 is TGTGCCAGCAGGCGGGGGAGTGGGGCCAACGTCCTGACTTTC.

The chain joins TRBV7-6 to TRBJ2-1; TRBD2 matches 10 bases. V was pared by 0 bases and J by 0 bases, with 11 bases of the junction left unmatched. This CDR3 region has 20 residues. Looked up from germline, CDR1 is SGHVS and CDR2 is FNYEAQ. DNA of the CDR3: TGTGCCAGCAGCTTAGCGCCTGCTAGCGGGGGCCTCAGCTCCTACAATGAGCAGTTCTTC. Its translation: CASSLAPASGGLSSYNEQFF.

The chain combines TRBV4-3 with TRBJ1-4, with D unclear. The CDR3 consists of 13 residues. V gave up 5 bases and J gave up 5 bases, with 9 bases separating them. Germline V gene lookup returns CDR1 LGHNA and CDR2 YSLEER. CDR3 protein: CASSRRGNEKLFF. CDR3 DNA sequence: TGCGCCAGCAGCAGACGGGGAAATGAAAAACTGTTTTTT.

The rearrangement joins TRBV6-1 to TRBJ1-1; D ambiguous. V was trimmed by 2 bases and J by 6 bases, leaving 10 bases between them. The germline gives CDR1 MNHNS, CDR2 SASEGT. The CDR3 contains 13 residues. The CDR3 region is CASSERSVSEAFF. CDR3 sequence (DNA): TGTGCCAGCAGTGAACGGTCCGTCTCTGAAGCTTTCTTT.

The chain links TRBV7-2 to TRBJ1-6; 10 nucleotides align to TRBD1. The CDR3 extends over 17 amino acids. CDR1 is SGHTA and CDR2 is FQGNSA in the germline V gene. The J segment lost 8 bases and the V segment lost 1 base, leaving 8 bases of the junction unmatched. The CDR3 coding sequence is TGTGCCAGCAGCTTAGTTTGGGGAGGGACAGGGGATTCACCCCTCCACTTT. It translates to CASSLVWGGTGDSPLHF.

CDR3 nucleotides: TGTGCCAGCAGCCAATTGGGAGGGGTTAGGGAGCAGTTCTTC. As protein: CASSQLGGVREQFF. The rearrangement uses TRBV7-2 and TRBJ2-1, with TRBD2 matching over 7 bases. Germline assignment: CDR1 SGHTA and CDR2 FQGNSA. CDR3 length: 14 amino acids. Trimming at V came to 5 bases and at J to 10 bases, leaving 11 bases not matched to a gene.

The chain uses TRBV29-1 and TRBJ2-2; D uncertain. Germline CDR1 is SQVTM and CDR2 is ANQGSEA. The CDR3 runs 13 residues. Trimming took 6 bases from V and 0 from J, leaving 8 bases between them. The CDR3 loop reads CSVDTTNTGELFF. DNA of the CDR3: TGCAGCGTAGACACGACGAACACCGGGGAGCTGTTTTTT.